This T cell receptor beta chain came from a study of beta chain features in type 1 diabetes. On the study more broadly: The patient and healthy donor groups were comparable for age, gender and cell yields. The study's findings and limits: These data did not resolve whether HLA type affects TCRB rearrangement. Researchers cautioned that cDNA sequencing could over-represent cells with high TCR expression.

What was sequenced were expressed TCRB transcripts, since all of the isolated RNA had been reverse transcribed. Sequencing was performed with immunoSEQ multiplex PCR; in TCRdb, only in-frame clones are kept and a portion is missing. In the table there are 150,000 to 170,000 clones, about 8.1% of which are singletons. Blood was drawn once from each donor into heparinised tubes. The draws averaged roughly 120 mL. In the case of this clone: Antigen: not known.

The CDR3 is made up of 15 amino acids. V was shortened by 0 bases and J by 10 bases, with 13 bases between the two germline ends. Germline CDR1 SGHTA, CDR2 FQGNSA. The sequence came from a man between 18 and 35 years old in good health. The sample was central memory CD4+ T cells from blood. The J gene is TRBJ1-6, the V gene TRBV7-2; weak D call: TRBD1 (6 bases). The CDR3 is CASSLADSSRSPLHF. The CDR3 DNA reads TGTGCCAGCAGCTTAGCGGACAGTTCTAGGTCACCCCTCCACTTT.